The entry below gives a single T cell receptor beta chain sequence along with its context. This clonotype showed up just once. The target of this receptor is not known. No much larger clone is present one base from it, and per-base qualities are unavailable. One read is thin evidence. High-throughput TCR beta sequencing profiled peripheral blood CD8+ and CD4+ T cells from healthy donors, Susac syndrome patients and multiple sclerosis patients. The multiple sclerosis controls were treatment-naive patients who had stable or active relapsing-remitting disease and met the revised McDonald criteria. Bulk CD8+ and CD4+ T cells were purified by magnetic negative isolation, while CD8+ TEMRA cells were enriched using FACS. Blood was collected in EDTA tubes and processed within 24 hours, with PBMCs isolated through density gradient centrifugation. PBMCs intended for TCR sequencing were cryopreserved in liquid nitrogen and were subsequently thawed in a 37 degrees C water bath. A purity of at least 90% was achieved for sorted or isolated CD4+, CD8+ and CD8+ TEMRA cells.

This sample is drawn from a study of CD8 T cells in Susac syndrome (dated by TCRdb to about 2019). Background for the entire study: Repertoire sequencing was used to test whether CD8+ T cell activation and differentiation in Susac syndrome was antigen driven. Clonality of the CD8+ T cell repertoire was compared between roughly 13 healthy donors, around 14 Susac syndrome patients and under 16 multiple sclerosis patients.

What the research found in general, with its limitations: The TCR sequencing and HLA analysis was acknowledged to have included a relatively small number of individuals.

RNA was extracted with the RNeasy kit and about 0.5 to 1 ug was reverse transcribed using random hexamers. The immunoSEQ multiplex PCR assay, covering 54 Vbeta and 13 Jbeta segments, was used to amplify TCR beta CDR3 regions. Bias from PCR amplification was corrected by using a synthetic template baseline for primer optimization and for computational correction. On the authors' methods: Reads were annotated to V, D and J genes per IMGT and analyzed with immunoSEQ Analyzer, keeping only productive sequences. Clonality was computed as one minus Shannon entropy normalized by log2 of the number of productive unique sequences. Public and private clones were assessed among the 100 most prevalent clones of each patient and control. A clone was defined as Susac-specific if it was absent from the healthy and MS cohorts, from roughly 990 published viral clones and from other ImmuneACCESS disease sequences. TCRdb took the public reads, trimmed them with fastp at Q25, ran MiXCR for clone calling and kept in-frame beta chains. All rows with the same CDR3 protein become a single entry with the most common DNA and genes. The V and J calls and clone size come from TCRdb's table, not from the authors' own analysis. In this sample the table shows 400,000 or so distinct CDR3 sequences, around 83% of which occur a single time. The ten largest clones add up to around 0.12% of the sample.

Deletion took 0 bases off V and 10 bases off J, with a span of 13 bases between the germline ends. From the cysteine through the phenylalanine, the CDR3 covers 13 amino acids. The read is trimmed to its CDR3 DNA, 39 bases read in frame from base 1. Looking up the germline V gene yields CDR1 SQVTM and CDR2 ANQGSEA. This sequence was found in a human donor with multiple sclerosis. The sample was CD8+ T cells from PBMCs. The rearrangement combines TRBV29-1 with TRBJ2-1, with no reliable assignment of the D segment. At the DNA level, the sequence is TGCAGCGTTGAAGATCGGCTCCCCGGGGAGCAGTTCTTC. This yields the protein CSVEDRLPGEQFF.